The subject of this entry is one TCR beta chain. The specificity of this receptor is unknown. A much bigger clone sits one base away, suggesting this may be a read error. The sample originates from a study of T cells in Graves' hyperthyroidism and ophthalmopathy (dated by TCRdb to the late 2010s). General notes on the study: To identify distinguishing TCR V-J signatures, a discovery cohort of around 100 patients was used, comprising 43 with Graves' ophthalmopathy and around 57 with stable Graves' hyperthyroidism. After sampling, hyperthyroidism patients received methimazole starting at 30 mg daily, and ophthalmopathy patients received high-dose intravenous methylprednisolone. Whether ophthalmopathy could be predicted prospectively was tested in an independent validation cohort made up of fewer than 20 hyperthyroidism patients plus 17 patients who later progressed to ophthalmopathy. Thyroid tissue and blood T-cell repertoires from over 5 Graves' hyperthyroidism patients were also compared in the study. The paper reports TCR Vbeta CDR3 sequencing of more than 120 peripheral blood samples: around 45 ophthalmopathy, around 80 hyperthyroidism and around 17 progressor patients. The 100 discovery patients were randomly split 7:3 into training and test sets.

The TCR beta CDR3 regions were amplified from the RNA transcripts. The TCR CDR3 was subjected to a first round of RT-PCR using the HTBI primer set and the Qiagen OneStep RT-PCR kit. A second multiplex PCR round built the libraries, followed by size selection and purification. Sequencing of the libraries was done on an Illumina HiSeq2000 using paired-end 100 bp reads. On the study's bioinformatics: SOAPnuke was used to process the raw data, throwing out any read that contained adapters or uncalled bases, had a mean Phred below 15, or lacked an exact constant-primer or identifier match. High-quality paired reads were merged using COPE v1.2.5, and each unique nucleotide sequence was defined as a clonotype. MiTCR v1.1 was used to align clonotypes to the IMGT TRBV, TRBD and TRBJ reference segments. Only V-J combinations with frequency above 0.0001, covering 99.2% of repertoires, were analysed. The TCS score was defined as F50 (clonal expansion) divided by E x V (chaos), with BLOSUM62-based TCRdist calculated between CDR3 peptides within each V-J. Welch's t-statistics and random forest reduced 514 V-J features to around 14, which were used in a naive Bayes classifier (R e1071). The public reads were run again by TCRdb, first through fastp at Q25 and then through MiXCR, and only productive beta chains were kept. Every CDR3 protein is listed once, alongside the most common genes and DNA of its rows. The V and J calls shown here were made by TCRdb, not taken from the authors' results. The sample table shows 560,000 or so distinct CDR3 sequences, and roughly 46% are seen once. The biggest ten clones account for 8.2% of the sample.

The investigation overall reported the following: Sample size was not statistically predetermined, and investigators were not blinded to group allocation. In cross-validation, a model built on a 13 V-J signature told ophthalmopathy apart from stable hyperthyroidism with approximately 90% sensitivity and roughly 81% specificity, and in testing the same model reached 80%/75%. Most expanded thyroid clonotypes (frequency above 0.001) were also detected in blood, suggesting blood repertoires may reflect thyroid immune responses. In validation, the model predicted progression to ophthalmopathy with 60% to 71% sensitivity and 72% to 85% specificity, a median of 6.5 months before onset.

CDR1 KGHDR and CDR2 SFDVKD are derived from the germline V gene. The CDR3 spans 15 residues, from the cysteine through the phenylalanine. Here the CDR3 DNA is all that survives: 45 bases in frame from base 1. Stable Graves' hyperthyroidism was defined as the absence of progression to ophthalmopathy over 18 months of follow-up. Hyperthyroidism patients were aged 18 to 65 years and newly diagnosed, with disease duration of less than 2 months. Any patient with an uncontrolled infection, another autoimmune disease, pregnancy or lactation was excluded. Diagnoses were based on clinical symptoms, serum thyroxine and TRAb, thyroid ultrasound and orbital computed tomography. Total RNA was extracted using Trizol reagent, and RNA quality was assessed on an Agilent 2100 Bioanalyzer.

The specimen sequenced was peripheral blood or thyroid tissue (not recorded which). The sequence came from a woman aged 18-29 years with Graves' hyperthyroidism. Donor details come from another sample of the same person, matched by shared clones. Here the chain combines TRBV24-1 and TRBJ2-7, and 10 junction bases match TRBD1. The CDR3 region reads CAASADRGRAGEQYF. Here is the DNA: TGTGCCGCCAGTGCAGACAGGGGGCGAGCGGGCGAGCAGTACTTC.